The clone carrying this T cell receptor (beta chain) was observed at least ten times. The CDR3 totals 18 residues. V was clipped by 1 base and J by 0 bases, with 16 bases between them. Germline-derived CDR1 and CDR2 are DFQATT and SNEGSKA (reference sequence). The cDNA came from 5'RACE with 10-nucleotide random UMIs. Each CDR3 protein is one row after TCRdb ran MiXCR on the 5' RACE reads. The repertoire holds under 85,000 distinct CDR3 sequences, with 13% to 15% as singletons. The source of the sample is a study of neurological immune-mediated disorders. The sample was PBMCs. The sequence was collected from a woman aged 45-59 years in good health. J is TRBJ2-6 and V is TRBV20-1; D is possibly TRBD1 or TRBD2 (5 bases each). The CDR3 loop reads CSARGYWERGSGANVLTF. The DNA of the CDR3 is TGCAGTGCTAGAGGGTATTGGGAGAGGGGCTCTGGGGCCAACGTCCTGACTTTC.